This TCR beta chain stems from a study of T cell repertoires in cytomegalovirus infection. The length of the CDR3 is 13 residues. Per the germline V gene, CDR1 is MDHEN and CDR2 is SYDVKM. V lost 5 bases, J lost 1 base, and 8 bases lay in between. Via MiXCR, TCRdb re-called the reads, giving one row per CDR3 protein. The data show fewer than 300,000 distinct CDR3 sequences, about 25% seen once. Sequencing was performed on PBMCs. The TCR sequence derives from a human donor in good health (CMV status not recorded). Some clones in this sample may be carry-over from other donors' samples. J is TRBJ1-1 and V is TRBV28; D uncertain. The CDR3 sequence is CASSPPENTEAFF. Here the CDR3 DNA reads TGTGCCAGCAGTCCACCAGAGAACACTGAAGCTTTCTTT.